The present T cell receptor beta chain was sequenced within a study of T cell repertoires in cytomegalovirus infection. Study-wide results and limits: Totalled public TCR beta family frequency picked out people who carried CMV plus the relevant HLA.

TCRdb reanalysed the reads using MiXCR and keeps one entry per CDR3 protein. The sample records nearly 700,000 distinct CDR3 sequences, around 31% being singletons. CDR1 is SGHVS, CDR2 FNYEAQ, per germline. V was clipped by 4 bases and J by 0 bases; unmatched bases: 18. The CDR3 has 20 amino acids. Turning to this clonotype: Its target is unknown.

The specimen comprised cultured PBMCs, sampled from culture after CMV antigen stimulation. The sequence came from a human donor in good health (CMV status not recorded). Some clones in this sample may be carry-over from other donors' samples. The chain recombines TRBV7-6 with TRBJ2-1; 7 positions agree with TRBD1. The CDR3 here is CASSSTRDSLQKSSYNEQFF. CDR3 in DNA: TGTGCCAGCAGCTCCACCCGGGACAGCCTACAAAAAAGCTCCTACAATGAGCAGTTCTTC.